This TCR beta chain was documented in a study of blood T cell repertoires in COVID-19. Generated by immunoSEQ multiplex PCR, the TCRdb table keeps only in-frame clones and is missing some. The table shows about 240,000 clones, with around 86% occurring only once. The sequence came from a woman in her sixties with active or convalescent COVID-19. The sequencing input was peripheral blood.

The CDR3 DNA follows: TGTGCCAGCAGTGAAGACAGGGTCGGGGATCAGCCCCAGCATTTT. As protein: CASSEDRVGDQPQHF. The rearrangement uses TRBV2 and TRBJ1-5, with D perhaps matching TRBD1 (6 bases). The CDR3 loop spans 15 amino acids. Germline V CDR1 and CDR2: SNHLY, FYNNEI. V shed 1 base and J shed 5 bases, with 12 bases lying between them.